This TCR beta chain was identified in a study of T-cell reconstitution after alpha-beta-depleted transplantation in children (dated by TCRdb to the mid-2010s). With respect to the entire study: The study quantitatively tracked T-cell immune reconstitution after TCRalphabeta/CD19-depleted allogeneic hematopoietic cell transplantation in children using TCR repertoire profiling. Results and caveats for the whole study, not just this receptor: In some patients, the high TCRbeta diversity seen at day 60 was put down to recipient T cells and intrathymic progenitors that had survived conditioning. About two months after transplant, the apparently early recovery of alphabetaT-cell counts reportedly depended on just several hundred clones that had expanded rapidly and came from non-depleted graft cells. Hyperexpanded clone frequencies declined over subsequent months; after one year, T-cell counts and TCRbeta diversity were mostly attributed to newly produced T cells.

Libraries were made using PCR. TCRdb lists the instrument as Illumina HiSeq 2500. TCR libraries were prepared with molecular barcoding, using unique molecular identifiers to normalize TCRbeta repertoire quantification. Starting from the raw public reads, TCRdb applied fastp trimming at Q25, assembled clones with MiXCR and retained in-frame beta chains. Entries that share a CDR3 protein sequence are merged under the most common genes and DNA. This sample has about 980,000 distinct CDR3 sequences in its table, and about 29% of those were observed once. 28% of the sample is held by the ten biggest clonotypes. Sequences SGHTA (CDR1) and FQGTGA (CDR2) are obtained from the germline V gene. V is cut by 6 bases and J by 2 bases, and the space between the germline ends is 13 bases. The CDR3 numbers 15 residues from cysteine through phenylalanine. CDR3 DNA is the only sequence kept; it has 45 bases, read in frame from the first base.

The sample's treatment or condition label, decoded: allogeneic hematopoietic cell transplantation with graft depleted of TCRalphabeta T cells and CD19 B cells. The children who served as transplant recipients had been given grafts of TCRalphabeta/CD19-depleted allogeneic hematopoietic cells. This clonotype came up a few times. Its antigen is currently not known. Base qualities are not provided; no much larger clone lies one nucleotide away. Sequencing used PBMCs, mostly from graft donor cells, obtained 360 days after TCRalphabeta/CD19-depleted stem cell transplant. The chain uses TRBV7-3 and TRBJ2-2; the D gene is perhaps TRBD2, on 5 matching bases. The clonotype was recovered from a boy in the first two years of life who had a stem cell transplant for SCID, so the T cells may come from the graft donor. The nucleotide sequence is given as TGTGCCAGCAGGGGCCCGGGAACTAACACCGGGGAGCTGTTTTTT. Its protein reads: CASRGPGTNTGELFF.